These 22 T cell receptor beta chains were sequenced from one sample in a study of blood T cell repertoires in COVID-19. Produced via immunoSEQ multiplex PCR; TCRdb's table is partial and in-frame only. The sample shows some 270,000 clones, about 85% of them seen only once. The material sequenced was peripheral blood. The receptors shown here come from a human donor with COVID-19, enrolled during active disease. The donor label of this sample is uncertain.

The chain employs TRBV6-2 or TRBV6-3 and TRBJ1-1, with D possibly matching TRBD1 (6 bases). Germline V gene lookup returns CDR1 MNHEY and CDR2 SVGEGT. The CDR3 has 16 amino acids. Trimming took off 0 bases at V and 5 bases at J, with 16 bases between the two ends. The CDR3 DNA reads TGTGCCAGCAGTTACTCTTCAGGGGAGGGTAAAACTGAAGCTTTCTTT. Amino acids: CASSYSSGEGKTEAFF.

V is TRBV7-2 and J is TRBJ2-2; D might be TRBD1 (5 bases). The V gene lost 5 bases and the J gene lost 6 bases, with 16 bases spanning the gap. The length of the CDR3 is 15 residues. CDR1 is SGHTA, CDR2 FQGNSA, per germline. This CDR3 is CASSLLVGEAGELFF. The CDR3, as DNA: TGTGCCAGCAGCCTGCTCGTAGGGGAAGCCGGGGAGCTGTTTTTT.

CDR3 DNA: TGTGCCAGCAGCGCGTCCACCCGGACAGGAGAGACCCAGTACTTC. Protein product: CASSASTRTGETQYF. J is TRBJ2-5 and V is TRBV9, with 7 bases lining up with TRBD1. The CDR3 contains 15 residues. J lost 4 bases, V lost 3 bases, and 9 bases had no gene match. The V gene's germline CDR1 is SGDLS and CDR2 YYNGEE. Using reference TRBV9 and TRBJ2-5 for the parts outside the CDR3, the full variable domain is DSGVTQTPKHLITATGQRVTLRCSPRSGDLSVYWYQQSLDQGLQFLIQYYNGEERAKGNILERFSAQQFPDLHSELNLSSLELGDSALYFCASSASTRTGETQYFGPGTRLLVL.

DNA of the CDR3: TGTGCCATCGGGGACAGGGGAGGGAATGACTACACCTTC. Translation gives CAIGDRGGNDYTF. The chain carries TRBV10-3 and TRBJ1-2; 10 bases are a match to TRBD1. Germline V lookup: CDR1 ENHRY, CDR2 SYGVKD. V trimming: 8 bases; J trimming: 10 bases; junction bases outside the gene matches: 10. The CDR3 totals 13 residues.

The chain has TRBV29-1 and TRBJ1-3; D may be TRBD1 (6 bases). The CDR3 runs 14 residues. Germline V lookup: CDR1 SQVTM, CDR2 ANQGSEA. Trimming took 6 bases from V and 0 from J, leaving 12 bases between them. The CDR3 DNA reads as TGCAGCGTCGTGGACAGCCACTCTGGAAACACCATATATTTT. Encoded protein: CSVVDSHSGNTIYF.

This chain links TRBV9 with TRBJ1-1; TRBD1 aligns across 7 bases. This CDR3 has 14 residues. V shed 4 bases and J 12 bases; nucleotides not matched to a gene: 15. Germline-derived CDR1 and CDR2 are SGDLS and YYNGEE. CDR3 sequence: CASSPPGDSDAPFF. CDR3 in DNA: TGTGCCAGCAGCCCCCCCGGGGACAGCGATGCCCCTTTCTTT.

The CDR3 loop is CASRGAGVSTEAFF. The CDR3 DNA reads TGTGCCAGCAGAGGGGCGGGGGTGAGCACTGAAGCTTTCTTT. This chain joins TRBV27 and TRBJ1-1, with D maybe TRBD1 (5 bases). V shed 6 bases and J shed 4 bases, with 15 bases lying between them. Germline CDR1 and CDR2: MNHEY and SMNVEV (reference sequence). The CDR3 spans 14 residues.

This chain links TRBV7-8 with TRBJ2-1; 7 nucleotides line up with TRBD2. In germline, CDR1 is SGHVS, CDR2 FQNEAQ. The CDR3 totals 16 residues. The ends lost 5 bases at V and 10 bases at J; junction bases unmatched: 17. CDR3 bases: TGTGCCAGCAGCCCCGCAAGCGGGGCCCCCAATGAGGAGCAGTTCTTC. Its protein product is CASSPASGAPNEEQFF.

The rearrangement links TRBV4-3 to TRBJ2-1, with TRBD1 as a possible D gene (7 bases). Germline V gene data show CDR1 as LGHNA and CDR2 as YSLEER. The V end lost 0 bases, the J end lost 7 bases, and 19 bases lay between the germline ends. This CDR3 is 17 amino acids long. The CDR3 reads CASSQDGGPGGTNEQFF. CDR3 bases: TGCGCCAGCAGCCAAGATGGAGGGCCAGGGGGGACGAATGAGCAGTTCTTC.

The chain carries TRBV30 and TRBJ1-2; TRBD1 aligns across 8 bases. V lost 8 bases and J lost 4; bases outside the gene matches: 12. The CDR3 is 14 amino acids. Germline lookup yields CDR1 GTSNPN and CDR2 SVGIG (reference sequence). The CDR3 DNA follows: TGTGCCGCCGCCCATGGGGACAGGCGCTATGGCTACACCTTC. It yields the protein CAAAHGDRRYGYTF.

In its sample, this clone was seen a few times. This chain uses TRBV7-2 with TRBJ1-1; D ambiguous. Germline CDR1 reads SGHTA; CDR2 reads FQGNSA. The CDR3 is 13 residues long. Trimming left V 2 bases short and J 8 bases short, with 12 bases between. CDR3 region: CASSLSWLVEAFF. As DNA, the CDR3 is TGTGCCAGCAGCTTATCCTGGCTGGTAGAAGCTTTCTTT.

The genes are TRBV28 and TRBJ2-3; possible D gene TRBD2, 6 bases. V lost 6 bases to trimming and J lost 9 bases, with 25 bases between them. Germline lookup yields CDR1 MDHEN and CDR2 SYDVKM. This CDR3 is built from 16 residues. CDR3 residues: CASRGGDPRALVTQYF. CDR3 DNA: TGTGCCAGCAGGGGCGGGGACCCTCGGGCCTTGGTAACGCAGTATTTT.

J is TRBJ1-5 and V is TRBV27; D is possibly TRBD1 (6 bases). The CDR3 is 14 residues long. Germline-derived CDR1 and CDR2 are MNHEY and SMNVEV (reference sequence). Trimming pared 6 bases from V and 4 bases from J, leaving 13 bases between. In DNA form, the CDR3 reads TGTGCCAGCAGAGATCACAGGGAGAATCAGCCCCAGCATTTT. Its translation is CASRDHRENQPQHF.

This chain joins TRBV5-1 and TRBJ2-3; 10 bases map to TRBD2. J gave up 1 base and V 4 bases, and 15 bases lay outside the gene matches. Germline lookup yields CDR1 SGHRS and CDR2 YFSETQ. The CDR3 is 19 amino acids. As DNA, the CDR3 is TGCGCCAGCAGCCCCTTGAGTCAGCGGGAGGGCCCCCGCACAGATACGCAGTATTTT. Amino acids: CASSPLSQREGPRTDTQYF.

This chain joins TRBV6-5 and TRBJ1-6, with D hard to call. The V gene's germline CDR1 is MNHEY and CDR2 SVGAGI. CDR3 length: 14 residues. The V end lost 4 bases, the J end lost 10 bases, and 14 bases lay between the germline ends. For the CDR3, the DNA is TGTGCCAGCAGTTTTGAGCGACCTGACTCACCCCTCCACTTT. Its protein is CASSFERPDSPLHF.

The V call is TRBV30, the J call TRBJ1-5; D perhaps matches TRBD1 (5 bases). CDR1 and CDR2 from the germline V gene are GTSNPN and SVGIG (reference sequence). CDR3 length equals 14 residues. With 1 base removed from V and 2 bases from J, the gap between germline ends came to 9 bases. This CDR3 reads CAWSAVQGNQPQHF. The CDR3 DNA follows: TGTGCCTGGAGTGCTGTACAGGGCAATCAGCCCCAGCATTTT.

This clone has just a few counts. The rearrangement links TRBV30 to TRBJ2-7; 7 bases fit TRBD2. V lost 3 bases, J lost 3 bases, and 11 bases stayed unmatched. This CDR3 has 15 residues. In germline, CDR1 is GTSNPN, CDR2 SVGIG (reference sequence). The CDR3 loop reads CAWRSWGGENYEQYF. CDR3 sequence (DNA): TGTGCCTGGAGATCATGGGGAGGGGAGAACTACGAGCAGTACTTC.

V gene TRBV9 combines with J gene TRBJ2-1; 10 bases are a match to TRBD1. Germline V gene lookup returns CDR1 SGDLS and CDR2 YYNGEE. This CDR3 has 16 residues. V gave up 4 bases and J gave up 6 bases; unmatched junction bases: 10. CDR3 residues: CASSPKGGQGPNEQFF. CDR3 DNA: TGTGCCAGCAGCCCCAAAGGGGGACAGGGGCCCAATGAGCAGTTCTTC.

V and J are TRBV5-1 and TRBJ2-1; the match to TRBD2 covers 9 bases. Trimming at V came to 4 bases and at J to 5 bases, leaving 4 bases not matched to a gene. Germline-derived CDR1 and CDR2 are SGHRS and YFSETQ. CDR3 length equals 14 residues. CDR3 region: CASSLAGSNNEQFF. CDR3 DNA: TGCGCCAGCAGCCTAGCGGGGTCCAACAATGAGCAGTTCTTC. Supplemented by reference TRBV5-1 and TRBJ2-1, the full variable domain reads KAGVTQTPRYLIKTRGQQVTLSCSPISGHRSVSWYQQTPGQGLQFLFEYFSETQRNKGNFPGRFSGRQFSNSRSEMNVSTLELGDSALYLCASSLAGSNNEQFFGPGTRLTVL.

This clone was detected once. The chain recombines TRBV5-1 with TRBJ2-1, with 9 bases lining up with TRBD2. This CDR3 has 16 amino acids. Germline lookup yields CDR1 SGHRS and CDR2 YFSETQ. The V gene end was trimmed by 0 bases and the J gene end by 10 bases; junction bases not matched to a gene: 11. CDR3 nucleotides: TGCGCCAGCAGCTTGGAGCCGGGGCTAGCGGGATACGAGCAGTTCTTC. It is translated as CASSLEPGLAGYEQFF.

This clone has only one observation. V gene TRBV6-5 combines with J gene TRBJ1-1; possibly TRBD1 for D (6 bases). The CDR3 spans 15 residues. Trimming removed 6 bases from V and 3 bases from J, with 17 bases in between. Germline-derived CDR1 and CDR2 are MNHEY and SVGAGI. The DNA for the CDR3 is TGTGCCAGCAGCCCCCGGACAGCCTCGGACACTGAAGCTTTCTTT. Its translation is CASSPRTASDTEAFF.

The V call is TRBV6-1, the J call TRBJ1-1; D might be TRBD1 (5 bases). The V gene lost 2 bases and the J gene lost 3 bases, with 10 bases spanning the gap. The CDR3 is 14 amino acids. The germline CDR1 and CDR2 sequences are MNHNS and SASEGT. This CDR3 reads CASSEIIRDTEAFF. As DNA, the CDR3 is TGTGCCAGCAGTGAAATTATCAGGGACACTGAAGCTTTCTTT.